This entry lists 7 T cell receptor beta chains sequenced from one sample in a study of OX40 agonist ivuxolimab in advanced cancers. TCRdb's table, derived via immunoSEQ multiplex PCR, lists solely in-frame clones and lacks some. The sample gives about 69,000 clones, 90% of which show up once; roughly a tenth is in the top ten. Sequenced material: CD4+ or CD8+ T cells sorted from blood, taken in a trial of the OX40 agonist ivuxolimab. Receptors were obtained from an adult with an advanced solid tumor such as melanoma, head and neck, liver or kidney cancer.

This clone was counted a few times. J is TRBJ2-7 and V is TRBV28; TRBD1 agrees at 7 bases. CDR1 MDHEN and CDR2 SYDVKM come from the germline V gene. J gave up 0 bases and V 2 bases, and 4 bases lay outside the gene matches. This CDR3 is 15 amino acids long. CDR3 in amino acids: CASSLAAGGSYEQYF. In DNA form, the CDR3 reads TGTGCCAGCAGTTTAGCGGCAGGGGGCTCCTACGAGCAGTACTTC.

The CDR3 region is CASRTGRGRTYEQYF. The CDR3 region has the DNA TGTGCCAGCAGGACCGGGAGGGGGCGAACTTACGAGCAGTACTTC. The chain recombines TRBV7-3 with TRBJ2-7; a possible D gene is TRBD2 (8 bases). V was pared by 6 bases and J by 4 bases, with 19 bases between. Germline loops: CDR1 SGHTA, CDR2 FQGTGA. This CDR3 has 15 residues.

V gene TRBV6-5 combines with J gene TRBJ2-2; 8 nucleotides align to TRBD2. There are 14 residues in the CDR3. J was trimmed by 5 bases and V by 8 bases; bases with no gene match: 7. The germline CDR1 and CDR2 sequences are MNHEY and SVGAGI. The CDR3 here is CASRSGINTGELFF. The DNA for the CDR3 is TGTGCCAGCCGTAGCGGGATTAATACCGGGGAGCTGTTTTTT.

V and J are TRBV11-3 and TRBJ2-5; perhaps D is TRBD1 or TRBD2 (5 bases each). V lost 4 bases to trimming and J lost 2 bases, with 14 bases between them. Looked up from germline, CDR1 is SGHNT and CDR2 is YENEEA. CDR3 length: 15 residues. This CDR3 is CASSSGQFLQETQYF. In nucleotides, the CDR3 is TGTGCCAGCAGCTCGGGGCAGTTCTTACAAGAGACCCAGTACTTC.

CDR3 sequence reads: CASSIRASRAGNTIYF. The CDR3 DNA reads TGTGCCAGCAGTATACGGGCCTCTCGGGCTGGAAACACCATATATTTT. The chain couples TRBV28 to TRBJ1-3; D is ambiguous. Looked up from germline, CDR1 is MDHEN and CDR2 is SYDVKM. The CDR3 is 16 residues long. Trimming took off 5 bases at V and 2 bases at J, with 16 bases between the two ends. Full variable domain (rest looked up from reference TRBV28 and TRBJ1-3): DVKVTQSSRYLVKRTGEKVFLECVQDMDHENMFWYRQDPGLGLRLIYFSYDVKMKEKGDIPEGYSVSREKKERFSLILESASTNQTSMYLCASSIRASRAGNTIYFGEGSWLTVV.

The CDR3 here is CASSLWEDNEQFF. The CDR3 DNA is TGCGCCAGCAGCTTATGGGAGGACAATGAGCAGTTCTTC. V gene TRBV5-1 combines with J gene TRBJ2-1; D perhaps matches TRBD2 (6 bases). Germline V gene data show CDR1 as SGHRS and CDR2 as YFSETQ. Trimming stripped 2 bases from V and 5 bases from J, with 8 bases between. The CDR3 length is 13 residues.

V is TRBV28 and J is TRBJ1-5; 7 bases align to TRBD1. Germline trimming cut 4 bases from V and 1 base from J; bases unmatched to any gene: 4. Germline assignment: CDR1 MDHEN and CDR2 SYDVKM. The CDR3 is made up of 15 amino acids. The CDR3 loop reads CASSSGGLSNQPQHF. CDR3 nucleotide sequence: TGTGCCAGCAGTTCAGGGGGGCTAAGCAATCAGCCCCAGCATTTT.